The sequence of this T cell receptor beta chain was determined in a study of T cells in Graves' hyperthyroidism and ophthalmopathy. For ophthalmopathy patients, the Clinical Activity Score was at least 3 and the NOSPECS grade at least 4; duration was under 3 months. Amplified regions were TCR beta CDR3 sequences from RNA transcripts. The TCR CDR3 first-round RT-PCR relied on the HTBI primer set. TCRdb used MiXCR to reprocess the multiplex PCR reads, holding one entry per CDR3 protein. The table records more than 55,000 distinct CDR3 sequences, about 50% of them present only once. The ends lost 6 bases at V and 6 bases at J; junction bases unmatched: 4. This CDR3 has 13 amino acids. CDR1 MNHNS and CDR2 SASEGT come from the germline V gene.

Material for sequencing was blood. The clonotype originates from an older woman with Graves' ophthalmopathy. The chain recombines TRBV6-1 with TRBJ2-2, with 7 bases aligning to TRBD1. The CDR3 nucleotides are TGTGCCAGCAGCCCTACAGGGGCCGGGGAGCTGTTTTTT. It codes for CASSPTGAGELFF.